Listed below are T cell receptor beta chains from one sample, sequenced in a study of blood T cell repertoires in COVID-19. TCRdb's copy holds only in-frame clones and misses some; the assay was immunoSEQ multiplex PCR. This table has 200,000 to 250,000 clones, approximately 82% appearing once. Sequencing input: peripheral blood. Receptors originate from a man over 45 with active or convalescent COVID-19. The CDR3 runs from the conserved cysteine through the conserved F or W. Each record gives: V gene, D gene, clone size, J gene, CDR3 DNA, CDR3 protein. The D gene is left open where the match is weak. Where a row states a size, it is once, few, many or the class of an expanded clone; other rows omit it.

TRBV7-9	-	-	TRBJ1-1	TGTGCCAGCAGCCGAAATATGGGGCGGACAGTCGCTGAAGCTTTCTTT	CASSRNMGRTVAEAFF
TRBV4-1	-	-	TRBJ1-4	TGCGCCAGCAGCCAGCGTACAGGAGTGAGGAGGGATTGGAAACTGTTTTTT	CASSQRTGVRRDWKLFF
TRBV2	TRBD2	-	TRBJ2-1	TGTGCTAACGTCCCGGGACTAGCGTTCAATGAGCAGTTCTTC	CANVPGLAFNEQFF
TRBV10-3	TRBD1	-	TRBJ2-5	TGTGCCATCAGATCTACAGGGGGCAAGGCAGAGACCCAGTACTTC	CAIRSTGGKAETQYF
TRBV19	TRBD1	-	TRBJ1-1	TGTGCCAGTAGTACCCGGGACAGGGCGAATGAAGCTTTCTTT	CASSTRDRANEAFF
TRBV3-1/TRBV3-2	TRBD2	once	TRBJ2-1	TGTGCCAGCAGCCCGGGGTGGCTAGCGGGTGGTACGTTCTTC	CASSPGWLAGGTFF
TRBV5-6	-	-	TRBJ2-2	TGTGCCAGCATCCAGGGACTCCAGAACACCGGGGAGCTGTTTTTT	CASIQGLQNTGELFF
TRBV7-9	-	-	TRBJ1-2	TGTGCCAGCAGCTCTTCCGGGTCTCGAGGCTATGGCTACACCTTC	CASSSSGSRGYGYTF
TRBV11-2	-	-	TRBJ2-5	TGTGCCAGCAGCTTTGTGAGCACTTTGGAGACCCAGTACTTC	CASSFVSTLETQYF
TRBV11-2	-	-	TRBJ2-7	TGTGCCAGCAGTCTAAGCTCCTACGAGCAGTACTTC	CASSLSSYEQYF
TRBV7-2	-	-	TRBJ1-1	TGTGCCAGCAGCTTAGACAGGATGAACACTGAAGCTTTCTTT	CASSLDRMNTEAFF
TRBV4-1	-	few	TRBJ1-5	TGCGCCAGCAGCCAAGTAGATATGGGGCTGAGGAATCAGCCCCAGCATTTT	CASSQVDMGLRNQPQHF
TRBV19	-	-	TRBJ1-4	TGTGCCAGTAGACCTAGGGACACGGACTTGTCTAATGAAAAACTGTTTTTT	CASRPRDTDLSNEKLFF
TRBV5-1	-	-	TRBJ1-4	TGCGCCAGCAGCTTGGCCCCTGGCGGGGAGAACAATGAAAAACTGTTTTTT	CASSLAPGGENNEKLFF
TRBV6-2/TRBV6-3	TRBD2	-	TRBJ2-1	TGTGCCAGCAGTTACCTAGCGGGGGCCACCAATGAGCAGTTCTTC	CASSYLAGATNEQFF
TRBV28	TRBD1	-	TRBJ1-1	TGTGCCAGCAGTCCCATACAGGGGGCGGGGACTGAAGCTTTCTTT	CASSPIQGAGTEAFF
TRBV6-2/TRBV6-3	-	-	TRBJ2-5	TGTGCCAGCAGTCGACAGCTTTTGGGAGAGACCCAGTACTTC	CASSRQLLGETQYF
TRBV19	TRBD1	-	TRBJ1-5	TGTGCCAGTAGTATGGACAGGGGGCTGGATCAGCCCCAGCATTTT	CASSMDRGLDQPQHF
TRBV14	-	-	TRBJ1-2	TGTGCCAGCAGCCAAGTGCAGGGCCCCTATGGCTACACCTTC	CASSQVQGPYGYTF
TRBV13	TRBD2	-	TRBJ2-7	TGTGCCAGCAGCTTAAAAGCCCTAGCGGGAGGGCCGGAGGAGCAGTACTTC	CASSLKALAGGPEEQYF